This T cell receptor beta chain was identified in a study of technical replicates of blood from several donors. Libraries were prepared by immunoSEQ multiplex PCR; TCRdb keeps only in-frame clonotypes and omits some of them. The table shows tens of thousands of clones, with roughly 94% occurring only once. Germline values: CDR1 SGHAT, CDR2 FQDESV (reference sequence). The CDR3 is 14 residues long. The V end was cut by 6 bases, the J end by 6 bases, with 14 bases between. The sample consisted of PBMCs. The rearrangement joins TRBV11-1 to TRBJ2-2; tentative D call: TRBD2 (6 bases). This clonotype was obtained from a human donor in good health. Some clones in this sample may be carry-over from other donors' samples. The CDR3 loop is CASSRRRAPGELFF. Here the CDR3 DNA reads TGTGCCAGCAGTCGTAGGAGGGCACCCGGGGAGCTGTTTTTT.